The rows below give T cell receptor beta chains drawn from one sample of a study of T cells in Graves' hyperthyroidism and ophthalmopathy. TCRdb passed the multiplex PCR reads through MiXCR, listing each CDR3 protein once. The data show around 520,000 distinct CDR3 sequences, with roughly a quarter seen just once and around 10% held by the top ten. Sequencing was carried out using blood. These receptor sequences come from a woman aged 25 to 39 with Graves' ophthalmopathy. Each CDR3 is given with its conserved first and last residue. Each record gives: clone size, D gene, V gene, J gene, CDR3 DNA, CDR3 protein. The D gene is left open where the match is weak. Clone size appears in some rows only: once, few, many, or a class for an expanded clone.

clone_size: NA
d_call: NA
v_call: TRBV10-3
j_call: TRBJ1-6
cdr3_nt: TGTGCCATCAGTGAGTTGAGGGCCGGCCAACATTCACCCCTCCACTTT
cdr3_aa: CAISELRAGQHSPLHF

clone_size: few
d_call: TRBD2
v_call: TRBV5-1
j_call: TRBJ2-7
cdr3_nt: TGCGCCAGCAGCTTGGGACAGCCGGGACTAGCGGGAGTCGAGCAGTACTTC
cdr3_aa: CASSLGQPGLAGVEQYF

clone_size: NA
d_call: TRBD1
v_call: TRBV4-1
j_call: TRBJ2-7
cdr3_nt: TGCGCCAGCAGCCACCCGGGACAGGGACCTTACGAGCAGTACTTC
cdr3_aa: CASSHPGQGPYEQYF

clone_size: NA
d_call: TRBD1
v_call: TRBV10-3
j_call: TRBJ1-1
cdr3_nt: TGTGCCACCGTCCCGGGACAGGGACTCCCGAACACTGAAGCTTTCTTT
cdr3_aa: CATVPGQGLPNTEAFF

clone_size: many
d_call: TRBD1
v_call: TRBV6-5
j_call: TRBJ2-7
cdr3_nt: TGTGCCAGCAGTTACTCGGACAGGGGGCGGACCTACGAGCAGTACTTC
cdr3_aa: CASSYSDRGRTYEQYF

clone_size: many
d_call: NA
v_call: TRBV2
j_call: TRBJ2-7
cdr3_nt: TGTGCCAGCAGTGAACAGGGCACTTCGGGCGAGCAGTACTTC
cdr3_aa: CASSEQGTSGEQYF

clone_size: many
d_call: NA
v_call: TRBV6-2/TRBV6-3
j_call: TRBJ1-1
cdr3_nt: TGTGCCAGCAGCCCCGGTTATTTTGAAGCTTTCTTT
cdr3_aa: CASSPGYFEAFF

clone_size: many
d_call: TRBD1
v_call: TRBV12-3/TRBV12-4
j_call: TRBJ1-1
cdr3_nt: TGTGCCAGCAGGGCAGGGGGCATCACTGAAGCTTTCTTT
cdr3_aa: CASRAGGITEAFF

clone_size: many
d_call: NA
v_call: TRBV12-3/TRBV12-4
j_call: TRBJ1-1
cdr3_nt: TGTGCCAGCAGACAGGGTTTAGCTGAAGCTTTCTTT
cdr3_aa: CASRQGLAEAFF

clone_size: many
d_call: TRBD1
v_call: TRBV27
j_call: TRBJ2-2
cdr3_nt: TGTGCCAGCAGTTTATACCAGGGGGCTCTCGGTGCCGGGGAGCTGTTTTTT
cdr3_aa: CASSLYQGALGAGELFF

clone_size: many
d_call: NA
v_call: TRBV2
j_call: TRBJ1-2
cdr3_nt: TGTGCCAGCAGTGAACAGTATGGCTACACCTTC
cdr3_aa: CASSEQYGYTF

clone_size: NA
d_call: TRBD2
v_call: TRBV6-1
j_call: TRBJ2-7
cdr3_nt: TGTGCCAGCAGTGTTAGACAGTGGGGGGGGTACGAGCAGTACTTC
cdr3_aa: CASSVRQWGGYEQYF

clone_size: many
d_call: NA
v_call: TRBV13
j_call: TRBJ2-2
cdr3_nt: TGTGCCAGCCTTGGACAGCCGAACACCGGGGAGCTGTTTTTT
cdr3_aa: CASLGQPNTGELFF

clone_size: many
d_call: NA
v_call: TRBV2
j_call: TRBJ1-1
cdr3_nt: TGTGCCAGCAGTGGGGGATTTGCAGGGCTGAACACTGAAGCTTTCTTT
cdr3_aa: CASSGGFAGLNTEAFF

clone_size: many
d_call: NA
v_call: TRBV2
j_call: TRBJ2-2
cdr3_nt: TGTGCCCACGGAGGAGACACCGGGGAGCTGTTTTTT
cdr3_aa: CAHGGDTGELFF

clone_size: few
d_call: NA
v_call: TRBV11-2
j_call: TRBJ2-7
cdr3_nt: TGTGCCAGCAGCAGTTCCTGGGGGGAGCAGTACTTC
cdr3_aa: CASSSSWGEQYF

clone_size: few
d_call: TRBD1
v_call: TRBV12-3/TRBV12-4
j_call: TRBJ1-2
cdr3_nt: TGTGCCAGCAGGAGAAGACAGGGAGATAACTATGGCTACACCTTC
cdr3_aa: CASRRRQGDNYGYTF

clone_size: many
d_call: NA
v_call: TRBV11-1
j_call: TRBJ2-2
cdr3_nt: TGTGCCAGCAGCTTAGGAGGGACGGAGTTAAACACCGGGGAGCTGTTTTTT
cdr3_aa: CASSLGGTELNTGELFF

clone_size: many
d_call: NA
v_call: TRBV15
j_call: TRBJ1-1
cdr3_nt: TGTGCCACCAGCAGAGGGACAGTCGAAAATGAAGCTTTCTTT
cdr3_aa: CATSRGTVENEAFF

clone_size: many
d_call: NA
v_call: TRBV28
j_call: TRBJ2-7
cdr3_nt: TGTGCCAGCAGTGGGGGTCGTAGCTCCTACGAGCAGTACTTC
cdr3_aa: CASSGGRSSYEQYF

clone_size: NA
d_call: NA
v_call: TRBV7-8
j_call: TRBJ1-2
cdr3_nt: TGTGCCAGCAGCTTAGCTTTCTTAGGGGTTAGCGGCTACACCTTC
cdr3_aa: CASSLAFLGVSGYTF

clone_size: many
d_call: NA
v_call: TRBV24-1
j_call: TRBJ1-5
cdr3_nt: TGTGCCACCAGTGAGGCTCTGGGCCATCAGCCCCAGCATTTT
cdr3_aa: CATSEALGHQPQHF

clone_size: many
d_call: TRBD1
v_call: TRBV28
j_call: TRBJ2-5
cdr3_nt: TGTGCCAGCAGAACCGACAGGGCCCTCAAGGAGACCCAGTACTTC
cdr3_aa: CASRTDRALKETQYF

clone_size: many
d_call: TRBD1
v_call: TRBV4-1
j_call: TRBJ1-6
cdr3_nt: TGCGCCAGCAGCCAAGCCGGGACAGGTAATCGATCACCCCTCCACTTT
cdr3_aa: CASSQAGTGNRSPLHF

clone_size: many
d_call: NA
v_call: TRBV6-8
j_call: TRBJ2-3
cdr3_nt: TGTGCCAGCAGTTCACCCGAAGCTCCTGGCACAGATACGCAGTATTTT
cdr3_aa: CASSSPEAPGTDTQYF

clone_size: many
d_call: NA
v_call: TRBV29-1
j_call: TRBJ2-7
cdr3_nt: TGCAGCGTTACGACAATCTACGAGCAGTACTTC
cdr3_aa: CSVTTIYEQYF

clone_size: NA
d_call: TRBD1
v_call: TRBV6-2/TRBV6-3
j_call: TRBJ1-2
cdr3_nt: TGTGCCAGCAGTTACTCCCGGGACAGGGGGCTTGACGGCTACACCTTC
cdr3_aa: CASSYSRDRGLDGYTF

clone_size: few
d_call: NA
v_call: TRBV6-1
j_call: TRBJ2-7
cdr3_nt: TGTGCCAGCAGTGAAGCGGACAGCTCCTACGAGCAGTACTTC
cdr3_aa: CASSEADSSYEQYF

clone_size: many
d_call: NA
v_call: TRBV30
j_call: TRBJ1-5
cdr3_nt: TGTGCCTGGAGTGACAACTCACAGCCCCAGCATTTT
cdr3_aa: CAWSDNSQPQHF

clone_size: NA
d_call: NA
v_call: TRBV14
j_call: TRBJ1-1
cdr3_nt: TGTGCCAGCAGCCAAGATCGGGCAGGGAACACTGAAGCTTTCTTT
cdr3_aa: CASSQDRAGNTEAFF

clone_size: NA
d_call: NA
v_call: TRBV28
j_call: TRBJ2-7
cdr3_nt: TGTGCCAGCTCCGGGGACGAGCAGTACTTC
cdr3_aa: CASSGDEQYF

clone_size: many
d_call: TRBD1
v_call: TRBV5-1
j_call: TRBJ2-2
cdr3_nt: TGCGCCAGCAGACCGAGGGGGCTCGACACCGGGGAGCTGTTTTTT
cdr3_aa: CASRPRGLDTGELFF

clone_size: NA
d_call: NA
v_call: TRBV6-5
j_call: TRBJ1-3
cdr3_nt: TGTGCCAGCAACGACGGGGCTTCCGGAAACACCATATATTTT
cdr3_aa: CASNDGASGNTIYF

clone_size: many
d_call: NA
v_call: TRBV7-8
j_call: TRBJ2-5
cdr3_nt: TGTGCCAGCAGCGCCCCCGGTTACCAAGAGACCCAGTACTTC
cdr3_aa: CASSAPGYQETQYF

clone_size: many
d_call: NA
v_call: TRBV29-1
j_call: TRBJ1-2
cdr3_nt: TGCAGCGTGTTGGACACCACTAACTATGGCTACACCTTC
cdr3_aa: CSVLDTTNYGYTF

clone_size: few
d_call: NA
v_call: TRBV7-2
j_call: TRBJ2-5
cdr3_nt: TGTGCCAGCAGCCCCGGGACTGAAGGAGAGACCCAGTACTTC
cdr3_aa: CASSPGTEGETQYF

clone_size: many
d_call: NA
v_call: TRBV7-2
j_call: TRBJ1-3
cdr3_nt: TGTGCCAGCAGCTTAGGGGGAACTGGAAACACCATATATTTT
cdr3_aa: CASSLGGTGNTIYF

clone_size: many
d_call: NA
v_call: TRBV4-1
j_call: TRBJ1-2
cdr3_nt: TGCGCCAGCAGCCAAGCGGCAGGGATAAAGATCGGAGGCTACACCTTC
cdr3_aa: CASSQAAGIKIGGYTF

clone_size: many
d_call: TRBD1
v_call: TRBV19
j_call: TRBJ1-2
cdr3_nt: TGTGCCAGTAGAGGGGGCGCCGACTATGGCTACACCTTC
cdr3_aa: CASRGGADYGYTF

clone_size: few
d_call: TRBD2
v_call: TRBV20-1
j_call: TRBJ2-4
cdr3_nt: TGCAGTGCTAGAGGCCTAGGTAGCGGGGGCCAAAACATTAAGTACTTC
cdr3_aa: CSARGLGSGGQNIKYF

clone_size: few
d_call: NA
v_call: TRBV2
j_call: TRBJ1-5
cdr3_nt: TGTGCCAGCAGTGTAGGGGGGTACGGCAATCAGCCCCAGCATTTT
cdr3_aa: CASSVGGYGNQPQHF

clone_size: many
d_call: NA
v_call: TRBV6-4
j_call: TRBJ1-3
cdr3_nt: TGTGCCAGCTCCGTGGGACCCCCTTACTTCTCTGGAAACACCATATATTTT
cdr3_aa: CASSVGPPYFSGNTIYF

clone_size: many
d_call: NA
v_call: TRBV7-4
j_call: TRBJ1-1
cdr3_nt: TGTGCCAGCAGCTTAGGGGGGGCCGGGAACACTGAAGCTTTCTTT
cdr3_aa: CASSLGGAGNTEAFF

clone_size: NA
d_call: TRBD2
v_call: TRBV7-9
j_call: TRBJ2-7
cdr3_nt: TGTGCCAGCAGCTACGTTCTGGGGGGGTGGAGGGAGCAGTACTTC
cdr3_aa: CASSYVLGGWREQYF